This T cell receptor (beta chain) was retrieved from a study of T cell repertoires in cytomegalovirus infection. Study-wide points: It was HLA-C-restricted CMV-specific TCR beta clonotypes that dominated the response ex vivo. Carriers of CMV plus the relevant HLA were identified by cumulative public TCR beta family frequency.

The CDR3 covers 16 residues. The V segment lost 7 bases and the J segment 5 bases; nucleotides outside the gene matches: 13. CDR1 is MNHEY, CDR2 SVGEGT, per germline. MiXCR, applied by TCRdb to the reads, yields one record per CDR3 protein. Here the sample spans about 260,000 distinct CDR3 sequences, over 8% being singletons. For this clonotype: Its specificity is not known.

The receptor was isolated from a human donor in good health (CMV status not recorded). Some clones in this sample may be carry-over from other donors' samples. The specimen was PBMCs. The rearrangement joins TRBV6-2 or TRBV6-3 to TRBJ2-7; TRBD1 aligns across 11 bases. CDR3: CASKDSPGQGVHEQYF. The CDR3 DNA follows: TGTGCCAGCAAGGATTCCCCGGGACAGGGGGTCCACGAGCAGTACTTC.